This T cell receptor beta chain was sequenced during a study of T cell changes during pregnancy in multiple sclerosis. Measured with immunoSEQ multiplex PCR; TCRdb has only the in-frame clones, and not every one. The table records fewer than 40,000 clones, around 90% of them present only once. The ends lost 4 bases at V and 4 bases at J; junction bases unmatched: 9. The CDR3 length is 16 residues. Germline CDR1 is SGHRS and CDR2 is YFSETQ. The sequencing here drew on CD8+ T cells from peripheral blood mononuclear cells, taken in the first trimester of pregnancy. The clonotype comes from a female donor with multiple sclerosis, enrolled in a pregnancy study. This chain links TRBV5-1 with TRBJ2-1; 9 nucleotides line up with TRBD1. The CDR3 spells CASSGTRDREYNEQFF. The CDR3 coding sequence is TGCGCCAGCAGCGGAACCCGGGACAGGGAATACAATGAGCAGTTCTTC.